This T cell receptor beta chain comes out of a study of beta chain features in type 1 diabetes. Findings and caveats of the study: Among type 1 diabetes patients, VDJ junctions had fewer insertions and more deletions.

As to this clone: Its specificity is not known.

Expressed TCRB transcripts were sequenced, since all the RNA that had been isolated was reverse transcribed. The assay was immunoSEQ multiplex PCR, and TCRdb's table has in-frame clones only and misses some. The sample holds 900,000 or so clones; 15% to 20% are singletons and the top ten take 0.02% to 0.03%. The V end lost 2 bases, the J end lost 5 bases, and 19 bases lay between the germline ends. The V gene's germline CDR1 is SGDLS and CDR2 YYNGEE. The CDR3 consists of 16 residues. The rearrangement joins TRBV9 to TRBJ2-5; no firm D call. Sequenced: naive CD4+ T cells from blood. The receptor's source is a woman younger than 35 in good health. The CDR3 spells CASSVGAVIGIETQYF. The DNA of the CDR3 is TGTGCCAGCAGCGTGGGCGCCGTTATAGGTATTGAGACCCAGTACTTC.